This T cell receptor (beta chain) comes out of a study of CD8 T cells in ankylosing spondylitis. Germline V gene data show CDR1 as SGHKS and CDR2 as YYEKEE (reference sequence). CDR3 size: 15 residues. Trimming pared 4 bases from V and 8 bases from J, leaving 18 bases between. TCRdb analysed the 5' RACE reads with MiXCR anew, one entry per CDR3 protein. In the table there are approximately 130,000 distinct CDR3 sequences, approximately 10% of which are singletons. The study, taken as a whole, reports: Reportedly, disease-linked clones are significantly enriched in ankylosing spondylitis patients' matched synovial fluid. Some of the motif variants had earlier been found in reactive arthritis patients' fluid and blood. The authors found the disease-linked clones to be CD8+ and relatively rare in peripheral blood.

This clonotype was detected only a few times. Its antigen remains unknown. The sequence was collected from a female donor with ankylosing spondylitis or in good health (not recorded which). Sequenced sample: blood, either unsorted or a sorted T cell fraction (not recorded which). The V call is TRBV5-5, the J call TRBJ1-4; D gene unclear. The CDR3 sequence: CASSLGWRDSEKLFF. CDR3 DNA sequence: TGTGCCAGCAGCCTCGGGTGGAGGGATTCGGAAAAACTGTTTTTT.